This T cell receptor (beta chain) originates from a study of technical replicates of blood from a handful of donors. The method was immunoSEQ multiplex PCR; TCRdb's version includes in-frame clones alone and lacks a portion of them. The data hold 75,000 to 95,000 clones, with 90% to 95% observed a single time. This TCR derives from a human donor in good health. Sequencing was carried out using T cells isolated from PBMCs.

The DNA for the CDR3 is TGCAGCGTTGAAGATGGGACATACCTTGAAGCTTTCTTT. It translates to CSVEDGTYLEAFF. J is TRBJ1-1 and V is TRBV29-1, with D possibly TRBD1 on 6 matching bases. Germline loops: CDR1 SQVTM, CDR2 ANQGSEA. CDR3 size: 13 residues. With 0 bases removed from V and 7 bases from J, the gap between germline ends came to 12 bases.